This T cell receptor beta chain was identified during a study of T cells after posttransplantation cyclophosphamide. Sampled 1 year posttransplant, controls received myeloablative marrow transplants, methotrexate and a calcineurin inhibitor. TCRdb's copy holds only in-frame clones and misses some; the assay was immunoSEQ multiplex PCR. Of about 17,000 clones in the sample, about four fifths are singletons; the top ten hold 2.5% to 3.5%. V was pared by 2 bases and J by 0 bases, with 14 bases between. The V gene's germline CDR1 is SGHAT and CDR2 FQNNGV. The CDR3 contains 17 residues. This rearrangement joins TRBV11-2 to TRBJ1-3, with a tentative D call TRBD1 (6 bases). The clonotype comes from a male patient aged 30 to 39 who received an allogeneic stem cell transplant from an unrelated donor, was CMV-positive, and had acute and chronic GVHD. The graft donor may have contributed some T cells. This specimen consisted of PBMCs, obtained 441 days after allogeneic stem cell transplant with calcineurin inhibitor and methotrexate. Here the CDR3 reads CASSLSGTTSSGNTIYF. CDR3 DNA sequence: TGTGCCAGCAGCTTAAGCGGGACAACGAGCTCTGGAAACACCATATATTTT.